This T cell receptor (beta chain) was recorded in a study of blood T cell repertoires in COVID-19. About the research overall: Acute and convalescent COVID-19 samples came from the United States, Italy and Spain.

CDR1 and CDR2 from the germline V gene are ENHRY and SYGVKD. This CDR3 has 14 residues. Trimming shortened V by 0 bases and J by 2 bases, and 7 bases separated the two germline ends. Generated by immunoSEQ multiplex PCR, the TCRdb table keeps only in-frame clones and is missing some. The table shows over 250,000 clones, with roughly nine tenths occurring only once. The chain carries TRBV10-3 and TRBJ1-2, with D perhaps TRBD1 (6 bases). Sequences were obtained from peripheral blood. This clonotype originated in a woman aged 30 to 39 with COVID-19, enrolled during active disease. CDR3 residues: CAISESQGNYGYTF. The CDR3 coding sequence is TGTGCCATCAGTGAGTCGCAGGGGAACTATGGCTACACCTTC.